This TCR beta chain was sequenced in a study of beta chain features in type 1 diabetes (dated 2018 in TCRdb). For the study in its entirety: No differences in mean age, gender distribution, total cell number or subset yield were found between patients and healthy donors. A total of under 120,000,000 sorted cells were examined across all samples, and RNA yield correlated strongly with the number of cells per subset. In the study, TCRB repertoires of sorted circulating CD4+ T cell subsets from recently diagnosed type 1 diabetes patients were compared with those of matched healthy donors. Regulatory and stem cell-like memory subsets were isolated from only 8 patients and roughly eight healthy donors, whereas naive and central memory subsets came from all 30 or so donors.

This clone has a handful of counts. Its cognate antigen has yet to be identified. Base qualities are not recorded, but no much larger clone differs from it by a single base. Each donor gave one peripheral blood draw, averaging approximately 0.11 L, which was collected into heparinised tubes. A BD FACSAria II and a panel including CD45RO, CCR7, CD25, CD127, CD95 and CD27 were used to sort naive, central memory, regulatory and stem cell-like memory CD4+ T cells. A purity above 95% was achieved for all sorted populations. PBMCs were isolated immediately by Lymphoprep density gradient centrifugation and stained directly without culture. So that batch effects would be minimized, each experiment stained and sorted samples in pairs, pairing one healthy donor with one patient. The germline V gene sets CDR1 to SGHTA and CDR2 to FQGNSA. The CDR3 numbers 15 residues from cysteine through phenylalanine. Left in the record is the CDR3 DNA by itself, 45 bases read in frame from the first base. A distance of 9 bases separates the germline ends of V and J, which lose 2 bases and 1 base respectively.

The entire isolated RNA was reverse transcribed using the High Capacity cDNA Reverse Transcription Kit, and thus expressed TCRB transcripts were sequenced. Deep immunoSEQ sequencing was applied to naive, central memory and regulatory T cell samples, giving an average of about 3.8 million total reads per sample. Sorted cells were lysed in RLT buffer, and RNA was extracted using DNase-treated RNeasy Micro or Mini kits according to cell number. Each cell subset was processed on its own to prevent cross-contamination, while patient and healthy donor samples were processed together. The immunoSEQ multiplex PCR was used to amplify TCRB sequences from cDNA, generating 87-bp fragments that spanned the CDR3 region. Sequencing of the amplicons was done on the Illumina HiSeq platform. For the original study's pipeline: PCR bias was corrected computationally using synthetic template baselines, and reads within Hamming distance 2 were collapsed, with unmergeable singletons discarded. Reads were aligned against IMGT to assign V, D and J genes, CDR3 length and insertions or deletions at six rearrangement sites. Within each subset, clonotype counts were normalized to the number of sorted cells before true diversity and Gini coefficients were calculated with the tcR R package. The overlap coefficient, calculated on TCRB nucleotide sequences, was used to quantify repertoire sharing. Here the immuneACCESS table is served through TCRdb, limited to in-frame sequences with V and J called. Missing clones are a known gap in these copies; in checked studies unresolved V genes cover under half, and the rest lacks a known reason. The DNA was the basis for D and trimming; V, J and clone size are from that table. The sample records roughly 140,000 clones, around 8% of which are singletons. The ten largest make up about 0.6% of the sample.

General conclusions and limits of the study: Because the HLA sub-analyses included only small numbers of individuals, any influence of HLA type on TCRB rearrangement was left unresolved. Because cDNA was sequenced instead of genomic DNA, highly expressing activated cells could be over-represented, though the groups showed no difference in activation or CD3 levels. At VDJ recombination sites, type 1 diabetes patients had fewer insertions and more deleted nucleotides, which implies abnormalities in thymic rearrangement. The naive, central memory and regulatory TCRB repertoires appeared to resemble one another more closely among patients than among healthy donors. Type 1 diabetes patients showed a moderate but significant shortening of TCRB CDR3 length in all four CD4+ subsets. Shorter templates might have been favored by PCR, but patient and control samples were amplified and corrected together, so both groups would have been affected equally by any skew.

The chain couples TRBV7-2 to TRBJ1-5; the D gene is perhaps TRBD1, on 6 matching bases. The sequence was collected from a man younger than 35 in good health. Sequenced material: central memory CD4+ T cells from blood. The encoded CDR3 is CASSLYRGSNQPQHF. Here is the DNA: TGTGCCAGCAGCTTATATAGGGGGAGCAATCAGCCCCAGCATTTT.